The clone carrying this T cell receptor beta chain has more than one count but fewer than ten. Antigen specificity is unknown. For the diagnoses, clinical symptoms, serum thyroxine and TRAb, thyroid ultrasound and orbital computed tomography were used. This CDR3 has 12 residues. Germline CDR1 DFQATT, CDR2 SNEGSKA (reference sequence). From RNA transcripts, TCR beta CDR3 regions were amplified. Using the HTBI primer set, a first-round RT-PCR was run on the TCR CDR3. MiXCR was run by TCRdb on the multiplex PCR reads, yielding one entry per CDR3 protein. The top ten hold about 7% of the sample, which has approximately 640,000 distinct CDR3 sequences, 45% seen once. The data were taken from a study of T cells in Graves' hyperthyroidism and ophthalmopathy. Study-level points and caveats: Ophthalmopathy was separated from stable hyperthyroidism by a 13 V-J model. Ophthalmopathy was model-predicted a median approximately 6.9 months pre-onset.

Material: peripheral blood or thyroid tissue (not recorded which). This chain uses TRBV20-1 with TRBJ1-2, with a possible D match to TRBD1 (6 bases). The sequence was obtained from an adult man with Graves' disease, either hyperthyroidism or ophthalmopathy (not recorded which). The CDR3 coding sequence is TGCACTACCCGTAGGACAGACTATGGCTACACCTTC. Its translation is CTTRRTDYGYTF.